Below, one TCR beta chain is given with its context. V was clipped by 3 bases and J by 8 bases, with 19 bases between them. The CDR3 is 14 amino acids. Germline lookup yields CDR1 GTSNPN and CDR2 SVGIG (reference sequence). This entry is derived from a study of T cell changes during pregnancy in multiple sclerosis. Produced via immunoSEQ multiplex PCR; TCRdb's table is partial and in-frame only. The sample yields 85,000 to 100,000 clones, approximately 92% seen once. The rearrangement links TRBV30 to TRBJ1-2, with D unclear. The material was peripheral blood, obtained after pregnancy. The receptor was isolated from a female donor with multiple sclerosis, enrolled in a pregnancy study. CDR3: CAWRWSSPRGGYTF. In DNA form, the CDR3 reads TGTGCCTGGAGGTGGAGCTCCCCAAGAGGGGGCTACACCTTC.